Sequencing of this T cell receptor (beta chain) was carried out in a study of blood T cell repertoires in COVID-19. Study context: Some COVID-19 samples were acute and others convalescent; all came from the United States, Italy and Spain. The analysed material was cDNA or gDNA that came from T cells, B-cell-depleted T cells, or PBMCs.

Per the original data handling: Estimation of nucleated cell counts relied on the amplification of reference gene primers. The assay was immunoSEQ multiplex PCR, and TCRdb's table has in-frame clones only and misses some. The V and J calls and clone size are taken from that table; D and trimming were inferred from the DNA. The sample lists over 150,000 clones, roughly 93% seen once, with roughly 2% in the top ten. Germline V gives CDR1 SEHNR, CDR2 FQNEAQ (reference sequence). The length of the CDR3 is 16 residues. The V end lost 2 bases, the J end lost 2 bases, and 15 bases lay between the germline ends.

The chain employs TRBV7-9 and TRBJ1-2; D is perhaps TRBD1 (6 bases). Input material: peripheral blood. The receptor's source is a man between 18 and 35 years old with acute or convalescent COVID-19. CDR3 amino acids: CASSLSRGQGNYGYTF. The CDR3 DNA follows: TGTGCCAGCAGCTTATCCCGCGGGCAGGGGAACTATGGCTACACCTTC.